The source of this T cell receptor beta chain is a study of cytomegalovirus exposure and HLA in healthy donors. 60 Vbeta and 13 Jbeta primers were used in PCR. Sequenced by immunoSEQ multiplex PCR; TCRdb stores in-frame clones only, minus some. The sample carries 200,000 to 250,000 clones, 70% to 80% recorded once. Findings and caveats of the study: The study designated 160 or so TCR beta chains cytomegalovirus-associated. TCR beta V segments were, for the most part, productive about 87% or about 30% of the time in an earlier analysis.

For this clone: Its antigen is unknown.

The sequence was obtained from a woman between 55 and 75 years old in good health and CMV-seropositive. The sequenced material came from PBMCs.

The CDR3 is CASSALTGMNTEAFF. For the CDR3, the DNA is TGTGCCAGCAGCGCCCTGACAGGCATGAACACTGAAGCTTTCTTT. The chain carries TRBV5-4 and TRBJ1-1, with D possibly matching TRBD1 (6 bases). Trimming removed 4 bases from V and 0 bases from J, with 13 bases in between. This CDR3 comprises 15 residues. Germline lookup yields CDR1 SGHNT and CDR2 YYREEE (reference sequence).